These 11 T cell receptor beta chains were sequenced from one sample in a study of shared clonotypes between healthy human individuals. Here immunoSEQ multiplex PCR was the method, and the copy in TCRdb shows in-frame clones only, minus some. The table includes about 1 million clones, about 75% detected once. Sequences were obtained from memory CD4+ T cells sorted from blood. As to subset: CD45RA-negative fraction. These receptors all stem from a man aged 18 to 30 in good health.

The rearrangement links TRBV5-4 to TRBJ2-3; D not certain. This CDR3 is 14 amino acids long. The V end lost 1 base, the J end lost 5 bases, and 11 bases lay between the germline ends. CDR1 is SGHNT, CDR2 YYREEE, per germline (reference sequence). CDR3 protein: CASSLSLDGDTQYF. In DNA form, the CDR3 reads TGTGCCAGCAGCTTGTCCCTTGACGGAGATACGCAGTATTTT.

This chain joins TRBV7-2 and TRBJ2-2, with D perhaps matching TRBD1 (5 bases). The CDR3 has 16 residues. Germline V lookup: CDR1 SGHTA, CDR2 FQGNSA. The V gene lost 5 bases and the J gene lost 2 bases, with 15 bases spanning the gap. CDR3 region: CASSRRLRANTGELFF. The CDR3 bases are TGTGCCAGCAGCCGACGACTCAGGGCCAACACCGGGGAGCTGTTTTTT. Combining the CDR3 with reference TRBV7-2 and TRBJ2-2 gives the whole variable domain GAGVSQSPSNKVTEKGKDVELRCDPISGHTALYWYRQSLGQGLEFLIYFQGNSAPDKSGLPSDRFSAERTGGSVSTLTIQRTQQEDSAVYLCASSRRLRANTGELFFGEGSRLTVL.

CDR3: CATSRAQGGGETQYF. The CDR3 DNA reads TGTGCCACCAGCAGGGCCCAGGGAGGCGGAGAGACCCAGTACTTC. The chain couples TRBV15 to TRBJ2-5; D might be TRBD2 (6 bases). This CDR3 is built from 15 residues. Germline V gives CDR1 LNHNV, CDR2 YYDKDF (reference sequence). The V and J ends lost 3 bases and 4 bases respectively, with 15 bases between them.

In its sample, this clone was seen once. V and J are TRBV30 and TRBJ2-5; TRBD1 matches 7 bases. This CDR3 has 15 amino acids. Germline V gene data show CDR1 as GTSNPN and CDR2 as SVGIG (reference sequence). J gave up 0 bases and V 1 base, and 5 bases lay outside the gene matches. The CDR3 loop reads CAWSGNRGHQETQYF. CDR3 DNA sequence: TGTGCCTGGAGTGGAAACAGGGGCCACCAAGAGACCCAGTACTTC.

The CDR3 DNA reads TGTGCCAGCAGCCGAGGGCCCCGGGAGCAGTACTTC. Its translation: CASSRGPREQYF. This chain connects TRBV7-6 to TRBJ2-7; tentative D call: TRBD2 (5 bases). Between the trimmed V and J ends, which lost 5 bases and 7 bases, there was a span of 12 bases. From germline, CDR1 is SGHVS and CDR2 FNYEAQ. The CDR3 length is 12 residues.

This clone was seen a handful of times. The gene calls are TRBV28 and TRBJ1-5; 7 bases are shared with TRBD1. Germline-derived CDR1 and CDR2 are MDHEN and SYDVKM. With 6 bases clipped from V and 2 bases from J, the junction kept 7 bases outside the gene matches. This CDR3 contains 15 residues. Here the CDR3 reads CASSEPGQRNQPQHF. As DNA, the CDR3 is TGTGCCAGCAGCGAACCGGGACAGCGCAATCAGCCCCAGCATTTT.

The gene calls are TRBV9 and TRBJ2-5; 7 nucleotides line up with TRBD1. The CDR3 runs 14 residues. Germline V gene data show CDR1 as SGDLS and CDR2 as YYNGEE. Trimming at V came to 0 bases and at J to 2 bases, leaving 1 base not matched to a gene. CDR3 sequence: CASSVGQGQETQYF. CDR3 DNA sequence: TGTGCCAGCAGCGTAGGACAGGGACAAGAGACCCAGTACTTC.

This chain joins TRBV9 and TRBJ2-7; tentatively, D is TRBD1 or TRBD2 (6 bases each). V lost 6 bases and J 2 bases, leaving 21 bases between the germline ends. The germline CDR1 and CDR2 sequences are SGDLS and YYNGEE. The CDR3 consists of 16 residues. The CDR3 DNA is TGTGCCAGCACCCCTTCAGAGGGGGGAGGCCCCTACGAGCAGTACTTC. Translation: CASTPSEGGGPYEQYF. Using reference TRBV9 and TRBJ2-7 for the parts outside the CDR3, the full variable domain is DSGVTQTPKHLITATGQRVTLRCSPRSGDLSVYWYQQSLDQGLQFLIQYYNGEERAKGNILERFSAQQFPDLHSELNLSSLELGDSALYFCASTPSEGGGPYEQYFGPGTRLTVT.

The J gene is TRBJ2-1, the V gene TRBV15, with D maybe TRBD2 (7 bases). Germline values: CDR1 LNHNV, CDR2 YYDKDF (reference sequence). This CDR3 has 16 amino acids. Trimming left V 0 bases short and J 8 bases short, with 17 bases between. CDR3 loop: CATSRDRTGGVDEQFF. The CDR3 nucleotides read TGTGCCACCAGCAGAGATCGGACGGGGGGCGTCGATGAGCAGTTCTTC.

The chain has TRBV5-6 and TRBJ2-3, with D hard to call. Germline CDR1 and CDR2: SGHDT and YYEEEE. This CDR3 contains 12 residues. V lost 0 bases to trimming and J lost 8 bases, with 7 bases between them. CDR3 residues: CASSLAAGTQYF. In DNA, the CDR3 is TGTGCCAGCAGCTTGGCAGCAGGTACGCAGTATTTT. The variable domain in full, with the rest retrieved from reference TRBV5-6 and TRBJ2-3, is DAGVTQSPTHLIKTRGQQVTLRCSPKSGHDTVSWYQQALGQGPQFIFQYYEEEERQRGNFPDRFSGHQFPNYSSELNVNALLLGDSALYLCASSLAAGTQYFGPGTRLTVL.

In its sample, this clone was seen a few times. The rearrangement links TRBV30 to TRBJ2-3; 8 bases line up with TRBD1. CDR1 is GTSNPN, CDR2 SVGIG, per germline (reference sequence). Trimming took 6 bases from V and 3 from J; bases not matched to a gene: 5. This CDR3 spans 13 amino acids. The CDR3 loop reads CACSRQGTDTQYF. Here the CDR3 DNA reads TGTGCCTGCAGTCGACAGGGGACAGATACGCAGTATTTT. The full variable domain, rest sourced from reference TRBV30 and TRBJ2-3, is SQTIHQWPATLVQPVGSPLSLECTVEGTSNPNLYWYRQAAGRGLQLLFYSVGIGQISSEVPQNLSASRPQDRQFILSSKKLLLSDSGFYLCACSRQGTDTQYFGPGTRLTVL.